Listed here is a single T cell receptor beta chain. The source of the sample is a study of T cell changes during pregnancy in multiple sclerosis. Produced via immunoSEQ multiplex PCR; TCRdb's table is partial and in-frame only. The data show around 40,000 clones, with 90% to 95% seen just once and approximately 0.81% held by the top ten. The trim removed 5 bases at V and 6 bases at J, leaving 3 bases unmatched. CDR1 SGHAT and CDR2 FQNNGV come from the germline V gene. The CDR3 spans 15 residues. The chain has TRBV11-2 and TRBJ2-1; 14 bases line up with TRBD2. This sequence originates from a female donor with multiple sclerosis, enrolled in a pregnancy study. This specimen consisted of CD4+ T cells from peripheral blood mononuclear cells, obtained in the third trimester of pregnancy. The CDR3 sequence: CASSRGTSGSNEQFF. The CDR3 DNA reads TGTGCCAGCAGCCGCGGGACTAGCGGGAGCAATGAGCAGTTCTTC.